Only one count was recorded for the clone carrying this T cell receptor beta chain. How the authors handled the data: From reference gene primer amplification, estimates of nucleated cell counts were derived. Profiled with immunoSEQ multiplex PCR; TCRdb holds only in-frame clones, not every one. The D gene and trimming were derived from the DNA, and the V and J assignments and clone size from that table. The sample lists 90,000 to 130,000 clones, 55% to 75% occurring once. This entry comes from a study of blood T cell repertoires in COVID-19. On the study more broadly: Both acute and convalescent COVID-19 samples were obtained from the United States, Italy and Spain. T cells, B-cell-depleted T cells, or PBMCs supplied cDNA or gDNA.

Germline-derived CDR1 and CDR2 are LNHDA and SQIVND (reference sequence). The CDR3 consists of 16 residues. Trimming removed 3 bases at V and 6 bases at J, with 20 bases between. V is TRBV19 and J is TRBJ1-2; a possible D gene is TRBD1 (6 bases). The sequence was obtained from a woman aged 40 to 50 with acute or convalescent COVID-19. Input material: peripheral blood. CDR3 DNA: TGTGCCAGTAGTATGAGAGGGGGGGCAGTGATGAATGGCTACACCTTC. Encoded protein: CASSMRGGAVMNGYTF.